These 14 T cell receptor beta chains were all obtained from the same sample, sequenced in a study of shared clonotypes between healthy human individuals. The repertoire was sequenced with immunoSEQ multiplex PCR; TCRdb's copy has only in-frame clones and lacks some. This table has about 1 million clones, around four fifths appearing once. The sequenced material came from memory CD4+ T cells sorted from blood. Specified subset: CD45RA-negative fraction. The receptors come from a man aged 18 to 29 in good health.

The CDR3 reads CASRDTSSGNTIYF. The CDR3 coding sequence is TGCGCCAGCCGGGACACCTCCTCTGGAAACACCATATATTTT. The rearrangement joins TRBV5-1 to TRBJ1-3; D possibly corresponds to TRBD1 (6 bases). V lost 7 bases, J lost 0 bases, and 11 bases lay in between. CDR3 length equals 14 residues. The germline V gene encodes CDR1 SGHRS and CDR2 YFSETQ.

The chain has TRBV27 and TRBJ2-7, with TRBD1 identical over 7 bases. This CDR3 is built from 15 residues. With 8 bases clipped from V and 9 bases from J, the junction kept 19 bases outside the gene matches. Germline lookup yields CDR1 MNHEY and CDR2 SMNVEV (reference sequence). The CDR3 coding sequence is TGTGCCAGCGCCCATGATGCGACAGGGCCAATGGGGCAGTACTTC. Amino acid sequence: CASAHDATGPMGQYF.

The chain is built from TRBV6-6 and TRBJ1-1; D gene ambiguous. This CDR3 has 12 amino acids. Per germline, CDR1 MNHNY and CDR2 SVGAGI (reference sequence). Trimming cost V 10 bases and J 2 bases, with 11 bases left between them. The CDR3 DNA sequence: TGTGCCAACAGACTCACTAACACTGAAGCTTTCTTT. It is translated as CANRLTNTEAFF.

The J gene is TRBJ2-1, the V gene TRBV5-1, with TRBD2 matching over 10 bases. Trimming cost V 0 bases and J 5 bases; bases outside gene matches: 8. Germline lookup yields CDR1 SGHRS and CDR2 YFSETQ. The CDR3 length is 17 residues. CDR3 in amino acids: CASSLDVRTSGDNEQFF. CDR3 nucleotide sequence: TGCGCCAGCAGCTTGGACGTCAGGACTAGCGGAGACAATGAGCAGTTCTTC. The complete variable domain, with remaining parts taken from reference TRBV5-1 and TRBJ2-1, reads KAGVTQTPRYLIKTRGQQVTLSCSPISGHRSVSWYQQTPGQGLQFLFEYFSETQRNKGNFPGRFSGRQFSNSRSEMNVSTLELGDSALYLCASSLDVRTSGDNEQFFGPGTRLTVL.

V and J are TRBV11-2 and TRBJ2-1; tentative D call: TRBD1 (6 bases). There are 15 residues in the CDR3. V was trimmed by 2 bases and J by 4 bases, leaving 12 bases between them. CDR1 is SGHAT and CDR2 is FQNNGV in the germline V gene. The CDR3 is CASSLRGQLYNEQFF. In nucleotides, the CDR3 is TGTGCCAGCAGCTTACGTGGACAGTTATACAATGAGCAGTTCTTC.

The V and J genes are TRBV5-1 and TRBJ1-1; D is perhaps TRBD1 (5 bases). The CDR3 extends over 15 amino acids. Trimming took 5 bases from V and 1 from J, leaving 15 bases between them. Per the germline V gene, CDR1 is SGHRS and CDR2 is YFSETQ. CDR3 region: CASRPGTTGNTEAFF. CDR3 nucleotides: TGCGCCAGCAGACCGGGAACCACAGGGAACACTGAAGCTTTCTTT.

This chain uses TRBV5-1 with TRBJ2-7, with 7 nucleotides matching TRBD1. The CDR3 has 12 residues. V lost 5 bases to trimming and J lost 4 bases; unmatched junction nucleotides: 3. Germline CDR1 is SGHRS and CDR2 is YFSETQ. For the CDR3, the DNA is TGCGCCAGCAGAGAGGGGGCTTACGAGCAGTACTTC. Translating gives CASREGAYEQYF.

The chain carries TRBV6-1 and TRBJ1-3, with D maybe TRBD1 (5 bases). Per the germline V gene, CDR1 is MNHNS and CDR2 is SASEGT. The CDR3 contains 16 residues. Trimming took 1 base from V and 0 from J, leaving 10 bases between them. CDR3 residues: CASSEVGGPSGNTIYF. The DNA of the CDR3 is TGTGCCAGCAGTGAAGTTGGGGGTCCCTCTGGAAACACCATATATTTT.

The chain recombines TRBV5-8 with TRBJ2-7, with TRBD1 matching 7 bases. The CDR3 length is 15 residues. V was clipped by 4 bases and J by 0 bases; unmatched bases: 7. The germline gives CDR1 SGHTS, CDR2 YDEGEE. The CDR3 sequence is CASSPRTGRSYEQYF. The DNA for the CDR3 is TGTGCCAGCAGCCCGCGGACAGGACGCTCCTACGAGCAGTACTTC. Together with reference TRBV5-8 and TRBJ2-7, the CDR3 gives the full variable domain: EAGVTQSPTHLIKTRGQQATLRCSPISGHTSVYWYQQALGLGLQFLLWYDEGEERNRGNFPPRFSGRQFPNYSSELNVNALELEDSALYLCASSPRTGRSYEQYFGPGTRLTVT.

The chain links TRBV7-9 to TRBJ1-1; D uncertain. Trimming took off 4 bases at V and 2 bases at J, with 17 bases between the two ends. The CDR3 is 16 amino acids. CDR1 and CDR2 from the germline V gene are SEHNR and FQNEAQ (reference sequence). CDR3 nucleotide sequence: TGTGCCAGCAGCTCTCCCCGACACCTAAGTAACACTGAAGCTTTCTTT. Translated, it gives CASSSPRHLSNTEAFF.

The rearrangement joins TRBV7-3 to TRBJ2-2, with D perhaps matching TRBD1 or TRBD2 (5 bases each). The germline V gene has CDR1 SGHTA and CDR2 FQGTGA. The CDR3 covers 14 residues. Trimming shortened V by 1 base and J by 7 bases, and 10 bases separated the two germline ends. The DNA for the CDR3 is TGTGCCAGCAGCTTAAGGGGGAAGAGCGGGGAGCTGTTTTTT. It is translated as CASSLRGKSGELFF.

The rearrangement joins TRBV28 to TRBJ1-5; a possible D gene is TRBD1 (6 bases). Germline CDR1 reads MDHEN; CDR2 reads SYDVKM. There are 16 residues in the CDR3. The V end was cut by 4 bases, the J end by 4 bases, with 17 bases between. CDR3 region: CASSSAWGQGNQPQHF. In DNA form, the CDR3 reads TGTGCCAGCAGTTCCGCCTGGGGGCAGGGGAATCAGCCCCAGCATTTT.

The genes are TRBV7-2 and TRBJ1-1; D not certain. V was shortened by 4 bases and J by 10 bases, with 19 bases between the two germline ends. Germline CDR1 SGHTA, CDR2 FQGNSA. The CDR3 runs to 14 residues. The CDR3 region has the DNA TGTGCCAGCAGCTCCCCAGTGGAGGCGACGTCAGCTTTCTTT. It is translated as CASSSPVEATSAFF.

This chain joins TRBV6-4 and TRBJ2-1; 7 bases are a match to TRBD2. Germline trimming cut 0 bases from V and 9 bases from J; bases unmatched to any gene: 11. Germline assignment: CDR1 MRHNA and CDR2 SNTAGT. This CDR3 region has 16 residues. DNA of the CDR3: TGTGCCAGCAGTGACTCCGCTAGCGGCCCATTAGGTGAGCAGTTCTTC. Translating gives CASSDSASGPLGEQFF.